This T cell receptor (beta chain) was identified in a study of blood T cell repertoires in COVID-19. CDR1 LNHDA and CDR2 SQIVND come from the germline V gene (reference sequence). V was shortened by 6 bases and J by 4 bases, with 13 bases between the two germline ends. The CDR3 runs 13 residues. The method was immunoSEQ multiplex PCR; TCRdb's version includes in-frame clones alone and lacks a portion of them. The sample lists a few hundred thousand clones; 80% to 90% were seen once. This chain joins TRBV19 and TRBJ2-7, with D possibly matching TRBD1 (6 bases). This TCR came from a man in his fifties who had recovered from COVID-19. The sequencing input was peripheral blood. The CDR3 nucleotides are TGTGCCAGTAGCCGGACAGATTATTACGAGCAGTACTTC. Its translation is CASSRTDYYEQYF.